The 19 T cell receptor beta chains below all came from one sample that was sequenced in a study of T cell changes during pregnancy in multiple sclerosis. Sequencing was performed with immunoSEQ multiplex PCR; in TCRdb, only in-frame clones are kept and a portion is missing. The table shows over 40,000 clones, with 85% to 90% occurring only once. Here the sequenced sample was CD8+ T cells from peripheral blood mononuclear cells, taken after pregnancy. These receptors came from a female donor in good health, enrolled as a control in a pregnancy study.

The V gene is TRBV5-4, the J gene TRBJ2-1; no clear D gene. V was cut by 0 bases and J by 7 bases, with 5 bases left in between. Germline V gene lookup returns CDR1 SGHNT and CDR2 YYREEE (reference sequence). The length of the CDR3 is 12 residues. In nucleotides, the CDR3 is TGTGCCAGCAGCTTGGCTATGAATGAGCAGTTCTTC. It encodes CASSLAMNEQFF. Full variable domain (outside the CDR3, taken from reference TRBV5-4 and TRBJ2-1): ETGVTQSPTHLIKTRGQQVTLRCSSQSGHNTVSWYQQALGQGPQFIFQYYREEENGRGNFPPRFSGLQFPNYSSELNVNALELDDSALYLCASSLAMNEQFFGPGTRLTVL.

The CDR3 region is CASSKQRGGPDTQYF. The CDR3 nucleotides are TGTGCCAGCAGTAAACAGCGGGGGGGCCCAGATACGCAGTATTTT. The chain carries TRBV6-1 and TRBJ2-3; 10 bases fit TRBD2. Germline V CDR1 and CDR2: MNHNS, SASEGT. This CDR3 comprises 15 residues. The V gene end was trimmed by 5 bases and the J gene end by 4 bases; junction bases not matched to a gene: 6.

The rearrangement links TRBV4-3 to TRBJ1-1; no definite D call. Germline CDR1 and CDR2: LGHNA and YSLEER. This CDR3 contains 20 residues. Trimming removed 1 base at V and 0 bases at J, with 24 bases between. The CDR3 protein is CASSQVPRGPEARVNTEAFF. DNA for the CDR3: TGCGCCAGCAGCCAAGTTCCCCGGGGTCCTGAGGCGCGGGTGAACACTGAAGCTTTCTTT.

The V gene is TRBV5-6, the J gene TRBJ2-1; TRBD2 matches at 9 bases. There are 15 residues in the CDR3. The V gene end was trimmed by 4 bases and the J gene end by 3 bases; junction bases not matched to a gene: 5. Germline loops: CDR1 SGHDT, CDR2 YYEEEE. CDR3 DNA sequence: TGTGCCAGCAGCCCAGGACTAGCGATCTACAATGAGCAGTTCTTC. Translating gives CASSPGLAIYNEQFF.

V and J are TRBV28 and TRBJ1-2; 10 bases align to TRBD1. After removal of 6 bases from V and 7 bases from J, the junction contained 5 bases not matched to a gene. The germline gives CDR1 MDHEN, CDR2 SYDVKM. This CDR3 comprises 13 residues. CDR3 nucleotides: TGTGCCAGCAGCAAGGACAGGGGGAGTGGCTACACCTTC. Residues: CASSKDRGSGYTF.

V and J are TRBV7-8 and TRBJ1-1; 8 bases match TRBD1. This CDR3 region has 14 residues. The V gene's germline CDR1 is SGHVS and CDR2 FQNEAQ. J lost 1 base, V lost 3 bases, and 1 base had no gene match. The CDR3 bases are TGTGCCAGCAGCTTTACAGGGGGGAACACTGAAGCTTTCTTT. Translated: CASSFTGGNTEAFF.

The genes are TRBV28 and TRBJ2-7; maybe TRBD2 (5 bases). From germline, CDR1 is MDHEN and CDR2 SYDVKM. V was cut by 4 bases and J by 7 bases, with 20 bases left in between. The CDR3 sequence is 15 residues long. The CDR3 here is CASSSNRRWPWEQYF. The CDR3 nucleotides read TGTGCCAGCAGTTCGAACCGGAGGTGGCCCTGGGAGCAGTACTTC.

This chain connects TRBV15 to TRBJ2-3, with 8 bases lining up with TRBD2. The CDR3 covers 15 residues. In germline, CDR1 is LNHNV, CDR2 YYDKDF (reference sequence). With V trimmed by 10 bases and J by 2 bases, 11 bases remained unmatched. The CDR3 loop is CAIRAGGGTTDTQYF. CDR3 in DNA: TGTGCCATCAGAGCGGGCGGGGGGACCACAGATACGCAGTATTTT.

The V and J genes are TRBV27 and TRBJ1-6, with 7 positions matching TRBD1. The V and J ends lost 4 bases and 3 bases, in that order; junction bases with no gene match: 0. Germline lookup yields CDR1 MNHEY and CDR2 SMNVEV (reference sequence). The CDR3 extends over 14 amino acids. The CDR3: CASSWDSYNSPLHF. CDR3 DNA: TGTGCCAGCAGTTGGGACAGCTATAATTCACCCCTCCACTTT.

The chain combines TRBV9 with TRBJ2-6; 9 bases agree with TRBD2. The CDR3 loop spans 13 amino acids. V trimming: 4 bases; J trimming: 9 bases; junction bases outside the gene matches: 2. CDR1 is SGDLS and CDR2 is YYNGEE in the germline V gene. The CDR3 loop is CASSRTSVNVLTF. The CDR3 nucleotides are TGTGCCAGCAGCCGGACTAGCGTCAACGTCCTGACTTTC.

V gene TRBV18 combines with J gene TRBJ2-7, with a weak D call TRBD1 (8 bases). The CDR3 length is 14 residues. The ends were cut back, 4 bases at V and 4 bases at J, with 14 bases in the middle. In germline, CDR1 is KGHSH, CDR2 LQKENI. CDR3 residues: CASSLGQGGYEQYF. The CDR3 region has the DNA TGTGCCAGCTCACTCGGACAGGGAGGGTACGAGCAGTACTTC.

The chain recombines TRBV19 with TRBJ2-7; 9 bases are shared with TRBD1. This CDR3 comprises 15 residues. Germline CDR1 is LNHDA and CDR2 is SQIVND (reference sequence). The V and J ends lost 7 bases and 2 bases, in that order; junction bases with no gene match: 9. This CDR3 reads CASNPRTGDTYEQYF. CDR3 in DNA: TGTGCCAGTAATCCTAGGACAGGGGACACCTACGAGCAGTACTTC.

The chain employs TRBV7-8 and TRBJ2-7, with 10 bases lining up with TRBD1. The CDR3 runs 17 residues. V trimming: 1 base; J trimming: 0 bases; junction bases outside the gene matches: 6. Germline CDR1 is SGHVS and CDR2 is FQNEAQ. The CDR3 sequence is CASSLDRTGGYSYEQYF. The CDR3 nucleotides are TGTGCCAGCAGCTTAGACCGGACAGGGGGGTACTCCTACGAGCAGTACTTC.

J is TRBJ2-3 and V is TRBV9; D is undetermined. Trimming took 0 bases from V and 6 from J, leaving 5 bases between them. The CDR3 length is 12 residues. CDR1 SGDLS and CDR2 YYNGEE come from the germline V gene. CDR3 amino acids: CASSVGEDTQYF. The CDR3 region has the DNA TGTGCCAGCAGCGTAGGCGAGGATACGCAGTATTTT.

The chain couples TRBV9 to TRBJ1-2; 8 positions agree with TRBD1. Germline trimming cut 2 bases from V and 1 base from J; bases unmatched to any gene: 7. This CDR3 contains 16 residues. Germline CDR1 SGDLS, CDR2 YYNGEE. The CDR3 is CASSVGQGGDNYGYTF. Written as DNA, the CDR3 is TGTGCCAGCAGCGTTGGACAGGGTGGAGATAACTATGGCTACACCTTC.

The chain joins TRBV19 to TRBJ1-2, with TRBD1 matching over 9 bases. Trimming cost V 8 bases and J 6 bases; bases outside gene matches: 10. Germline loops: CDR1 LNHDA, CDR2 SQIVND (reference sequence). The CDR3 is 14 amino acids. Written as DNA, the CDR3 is TGTGCCAGTCAGGACAGGGGCTTTCTCGATGGCTACACCTTC. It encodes CASQDRGFLDGYTF.

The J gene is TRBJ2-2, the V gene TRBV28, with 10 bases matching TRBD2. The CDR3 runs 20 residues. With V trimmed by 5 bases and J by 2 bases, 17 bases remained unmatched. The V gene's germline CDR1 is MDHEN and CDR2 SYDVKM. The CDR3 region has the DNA TGTGCCAGCAGTCCGACAGGGCACCTAGCGGGGGCCCCAAACACCGGGGAGCTGTTTTTT. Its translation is CASSPTGHLAGAPNTGELFF.

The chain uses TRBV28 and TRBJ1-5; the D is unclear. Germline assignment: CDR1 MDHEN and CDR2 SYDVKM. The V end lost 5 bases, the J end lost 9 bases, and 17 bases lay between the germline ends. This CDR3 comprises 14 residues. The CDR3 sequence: CASSLRPERGPQHF. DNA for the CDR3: TGTGCCAGCAGTCTAAGACCAGAACGAGGGCCCCAGCATTTT.

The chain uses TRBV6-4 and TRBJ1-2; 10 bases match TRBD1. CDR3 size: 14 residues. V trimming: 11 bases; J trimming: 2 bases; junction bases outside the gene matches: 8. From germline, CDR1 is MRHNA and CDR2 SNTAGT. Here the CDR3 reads CAAQRTGGNYGYTF. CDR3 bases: TGTGCCGCCCAACGGACAGGGGGGAACTATGGCTACACCTTC.